This T cell receptor (beta chain) was obtained from a study of T cell responses to AZD1222 COVID-19 vaccine (dated by TCRdb to the early 2020s). In terms of the full investigation: AZD1222 recipients with second doses at about 4 weeks or about 12 weeks were pooled, because spike-specific TCR depth and breadth did not differ between schedules. TCR sequencing was performed for 230 to 250 trial participants, of whom around 200 were given two doses of AZD1222 and around 26 were given two doses of MenACWY control vaccine. Trial participants were enrolled by age into subgroups of 18-55, 56-69 and 70-plus years, and about 150, 27 and 61 TCR-sequenced participants, respectively, were included in these subgroups. What the study reported, not specific to this receptor: Epitopes outside the regions mutated in the B.1.351 and B.1.1.7 variants were reportedly recognized by nearly half of the unique spike-specific TCRs. Most participants were white British and females outnumbered males, and the authors suggested that clonal diversity may have been underestimated. After two AZD1222 doses, both the breadth and the depth of spike-specific TCRs were significantly higher than at day 0 and than in MenACWY recipients. The whole spike protein was spanned by vaccine-associated CD4 TCRs, and dominant responses were seen in regions 160-218 and 743-854. Because no day 14 peak-response samples were available, repertoires were characterized only after the peak T cell response. Conclusions about previously exposed vaccinees are limited because only a handful of AZD1222 recipients were SARS-CoV-2 seropositive at baseline. In the small 56-69-year group, the increase in depth fell short of significance, most likely because of low power.

The time point label, read with the paper, signifies: baseline before first vaccination. Vaccinee samples came from UK trials COV001 and COV002, including a single-blind randomized controlled phase 2/3 trial of AZD1222 (ChAdOx1 nCoV-19) in healthy adults. For TCRbeta chain sequencing, PBMC samples from trial participants were taken at day 0 and at day 28 after the second dose. The CDR3 runs 15 residues from the cysteine to the phenylalanine. Here the CDR3 DNA is all that survives: 45 bases in frame from base 1. From the germline V gene, CDR1 is MNHNS and CDR2 is SASEGT. Trimming takes 3 bases from V and 2 bases from J, and the germline ends sit 13 bases apart. Remarks on this clone: What antigen it recognizes has not been identified. No much larger clone exists at a distance of one base, and base qualities are not known.

The CDR3 regions of human TCRbeta chains were analyzed by immunosequencing. The study's own analysis went as follows. TCRs in the repertoires were compared against a reference library of SARS-CoV-2-specific TCRs that had been generated with the MIRA antigen-specificity platform. Breadth meant the fraction of unique TCRs that were SARS-CoV-2-associated, whereas depth meant the fraction of total T cells that were SARS-CoV-2-associated. Using the MIRA data, each spike-specific TCR was mapped to the spike region that the TCR reacts to and placed in a CD4 or CD8 class. Log10-transformed breadth and depth values were compared by one-way ANOVA with Sidak's multiple comparisons tests. TCRdb limited this immuneACCESS table to in-frame rearrangements with V and J called. A share of clones is missing; checked studies link under half to unresolved V genes, and the rest is unexplained. The V and J calls and clone size were taken over from that table, and D and trimming were inferred from the DNA. This sample gives fewer than 150,000 clones in total; roughly 93% of them show up just once. The ten largest clonotypes hold approximately 3.1% of the sample.

The material was peripheral blood, obtained on day 0 of AZD1222 vaccination. The TCR sequence derives from an adult in good health. Recombination joined TRBV6-1 with TRBJ2-5; a tentative D match to TRBD1 spans 6 bases. The nucleotide sequence is given as TGTGCCAGCAGTGACAGGGGAAGATTTCAAGAGACCCAGTACTTC. Translated, it reads CASSDRGRFQETQYF.